What follows are 15 T cell receptor beta chains derived from one specimen sequenced in a study of cytomegalovirus exposure and HLA in healthy donors. It was with 60 Vbeta and 13 Jbeta primers that the PCR ran. This table comes from immunoSEQ multiplex PCR, and its TCRdb copy is limited to in-frame clones, with some not included. The sample lists some 100,000 clones; approximately 80% were seen once. The sample taken for sequencing was PBMCs. The receptors here all came from a woman between 18 and 29 years old in good health and CMV-seronegative.

V is TRBV28 and J is TRBJ1-2, with 9 nucleotides matching TRBD1. With 5 bases clipped from V and 4 bases from J, the junction kept 8 bases outside the gene matches. The CDR3 has 15 amino acids. The germline gives CDR1 MDHEN, CDR2 SYDVKM. CDR3 sequence: CASSVAGQGVYGYTF. The CDR3 coding sequence is TGTGCCAGCAGTGTGGCGGGACAGGGAGTCTATGGCTACACCTTC.

The chain uses TRBV6-5 and TRBJ2-1; D may be TRBD2 (5 bases). The CDR3 is made up of 15 amino acids. Between the trimmed V and J ends, which lost 6 bases and 6 bases, there was a span of 18 bases. Germline V gene data show CDR1 as MNHEY and CDR2 as SVGAGI. The CDR3, as DNA: TGTGCCAGCAGACCCACTAGTCTTTTTTCCAATGAGCAGTTCTTC. Its protein is CASRPTSLFSNEQFF.

This chain joins TRBV25-1 and TRBJ2-1, with 7 bases lining up with TRBD2. The CDR3 runs 15 residues. Losses at the gene ends were 3 bases for V and 0 bases for J; bases not matched to a gene: 2. CDR1 is MGHDK, CDR2 SYGVNS, per germline. This CDR3 reads CASSDRGSSYNEQFF. The CDR3 DNA is TGTGCCAGCAGTGACCGCGGGAGCTCCTACAATGAGCAGTTCTTC.

The chain is built from TRBV19 and TRBJ2-5; D unclear. This CDR3 has 14 residues. Trimming left V 5 bases short and J 1 base short, with 11 bases between. CDR1 and CDR2 from the germline V gene are LNHDA and SQIVND (reference sequence). The CDR3 region has the DNA TGTGCCAGTAGTCCCAGACACATCCAAGAGACCCAGTACTTC. The encoded protein is CASSPRHIQETQYF.

The chain combines TRBV18 with TRBJ1-2, with D unclear. Germline values: CDR1 KGHSH, CDR2 LQKENI. The CDR3 covers 14 residues. Trimming left V 2 bases short and J 1 base short, with 8 bases between. The CDR3 sequence is CASSPDGVNYGYTF. In DNA form, the CDR3 reads TGTGCCAGCTCACCAGACGGAGTTAACTATGGCTACACCTTC. The variable domain in full, completed from reference TRBV18 and TRBJ1-2, reads NAGVMQNPRHLVRRRGQEARLRCSPMKGHSHVYWYRQLPEEGLKFMVYLQKENIIDESGMPKERFSAEFPKEGPSILRIQQVVRGDSAAYFCASSPDGVNYGYTFGSGTRLTVV.

V usage is TRBV7-8 and J usage is TRBJ1-3; D is uncertain. Trimming took off 3 bases at V and 4 bases at J, with 4 bases between the two ends. CDR1 is SGHVS and CDR2 is FQNEAQ in the germline V gene. The CDR3 contains 12 residues. The CDR3 coding sequence is TGTGCCAGCAGCTTCGAGGGAAACACCATATATTTT. Residues: CASSFEGNTIYF.

This clone was observed a few times. This rearrangement joins TRBV5-6 to TRBJ1-2, with D possibly TRBD1 on 5 matching bases. This CDR3 is built from 13 residues. The V gene's germline CDR1 is SGHDT and CDR2 YYEEEE. V dropped 4 bases and J dropped 2 bases, with 9 bases sitting between them. As DNA, the CDR3 is TGTGCCAGCAGCGAACCAGGGAACTATGGCTACACCTTC. It encodes CASSEPGNYGYTF.

The chain has TRBV11-2 and TRBJ2-5, with 8 positions matching TRBD2. V lost 5 bases, J lost 0 bases, and 14 bases stayed unmatched. The germline V gene has CDR1 SGHAT and CDR2 FQNNGV. CDR3 size: 18 residues. CDR3: CASSPIGWREAHQETQYF. The CDR3 region has the DNA TGTGCCAGCAGCCCTATAGGGTGGCGGGAGGCACACCAAGAGACCCAGTACTTC.

V gene TRBV6-1 combines with J gene TRBJ2-5; 8 nucleotides align to TRBD2. This CDR3 is 13 amino acids long. CDR1 and CDR2 (germline): MNHNS, SASEGT. Trimming removed 2 bases from V and 5 bases from J; junction bases left unmatched: 1. CDR3 sequence (DNA): TGTGCCAGCAGTGAAACGGGAGGGGAGACCCAGTACTTC. Residues: CASSETGGETQYF.

The rearrangement uses TRBV11-2 and TRBJ1-2, with 7 bases aligning to TRBD1. This CDR3 region has 15 residues. CDR1 and CDR2 from the germline V gene are SGHAT and FQNNGV. V shed 4 bases, J shed 7 bases, and the junction held 12 bases outside the gene matches. CDR3 residues: CASSSLGGARRGYTF. CDR3 sequence (DNA): TGTGCCAGCAGCTCCCTAGGGGGCGCGAGGCGTGGCTACACCTTC.

The chain couples TRBV7-9 to TRBJ1-1; maybe TRBD1 (5 bases). The CDR3 has 12 amino acids. The V end lost 5 bases, the J end lost 3 bases, and 7 bases lay between the germline ends. Germline values: CDR1 SEHNR, CDR2 FQNEAQ (reference sequence). The CDR3 DNA is TGTGCCAGCAGCCCCAGGGACACTGAAGCTTTCTTT. Protein: CASSPRDTEAFF.

In regard to this clone: A junction boundary mismatches the germline segment, possibly from a read error. The rearrangement joins TRBV11-2 to TRBJ2-7, with 7 positions matching TRBD1. The germline gives CDR1 SGHAT, CDR2 FQNNGV. The CDR3 consists of 12 residues. The CDR3 loop reads CASALPRGQVNF. The CDR3 DNA reads as TGTGCCAGCGCCCTACCACGCGGACAGGTAAACTTC.

This chain uses TRBV19 with TRBJ1-2, with D unclear. Germline V gene data show CDR1 as LNHDA and CDR2 as SQIVND (reference sequence). The CDR3 is 15 amino acids. V shed 9 bases and J shed 0 bases, with 17 bases lying between them. The CDR3 DNA reads TGTGCCAGGATGAACCCTAGGAAGGCTAACTATGGCTACACCTTC. Its translation: CARMNPRKANYGYTF.

The chain combines TRBV27 with TRBJ2-6; D is perhaps TRBD1 (5 bases). CDR3 size: 19 residues. Germline V CDR1 and CDR2: MNHEY, SMNVEV (reference sequence). V dropped 1 base and J dropped 2 bases, with 18 bases sitting between them. The CDR3 spells CASSLFWGQGGAGANVLTF. DNA of the CDR3: TGTGCCAGCAGTTTATTTTGGGGTCAGGGTGGGGCTGGGGCCAACGTCCTGACTTTC.

In this sample, this clone turned up a few times. V gene TRBV15 combines with J gene TRBJ2-1, with TRBD2 identical over 10 bases. After removal of 6 bases from V and 6 bases from J, the junction contained 8 bases not matched to a gene. The germline V gene has CDR1 LNHNV and CDR2 YYDKDF (reference sequence). The CDR3 sequence is 15 residues long. The CDR3 spells CATRDSGGDSNEQFF. The CDR3 bases are TGTGCCACCAGGGACAGCGGGGGGGACTCCAATGAGCAGTTCTTC.